These 5 T cell receptor beta chains share one sample of origin, sequenced in a study of siplizumab effects on memory and regulatory T cells. Only in-frame clones appear in the TCRdb table, and some are missing; sequencing was by immunoSEQ multiplex PCR. The sample yields roughly 50,000 clones, roughly 87% seen once. Sequencing used naive CD8+ T cells sorted from blood. The source is a human donor in good health.

The chain couples TRBV9 to TRBJ2-5; 9 bases fit TRBD2. Germline trimming cut 0 bases from V and 4 bases from J; bases unmatched to any gene: 7. CDR1 is SGDLS and CDR2 is YYNGEE in the germline V gene. This CDR3 is built from 16 residues. In DNA, the CDR3 is TGTGCCAGCAGCGTAGGGCTAGCGGGGTCCCTAGAGACCCAGTACTTC. Its translation is CASSVGLAGSLETQYF.

The J gene is TRBJ2-1, the V gene TRBV27; 14 bases align to TRBD2. The ends lost 5 bases at V and 6 bases at J; junction bases unmatched: 3. The CDR3 is made up of 15 amino acids. Germline-derived CDR1 and CDR2 are MNHEY and SMNVEV (reference sequence). This CDR3 reads CASSPGTSGGNEQFF. For the CDR3, the DNA is TGTGCCAGCAGTCCGGGGACTAGCGGGGGCAATGAGCAGTTCTTC.

This chain joins TRBV4-1 and TRBJ2-5; TRBD2 agrees at 8 bases. The CDR3 covers 17 residues. Germline loops: CDR1 MGHRA, CDR2 YSYEKL. V trimming: 0 bases; J trimming: 7 bases; junction bases outside the gene matches: 13. The CDR3 coding sequence is TGCGCCAGCAGCCAAGATCCAGCGGGGGTGGGTAGGGGGACCCAGTACTTC. Translation: CASSQDPAGVGRGTQYF.

The V call is TRBV4-1, the J call TRBJ1-2; 7 nucleotides line up with TRBD1. Losses at the gene ends were 5 bases for V and 4 bases for J; bases not matched to a gene: 7. CDR1 is MGHRA and CDR2 is YSYEKL in the germline V gene. The CDR3 loop spans 14 amino acids. CDR3 region: CASSAGQTFYGYTF. Here the CDR3 DNA reads TGCGCCAGCAGCGCGGGACAGACCTTCTATGGCTACACCTTC.

This chain joins TRBV5-4 and TRBJ2-7; D may be TRBD2 (5 bases). The CDR3 is made up of 14 amino acids. V was clipped by 3 bases and J by 3 bases, with 13 bases between them. Germline CDR1 SGHNT, CDR2 YYREEE (reference sequence). CDR3 DNA: TGTGCCAGCAGCTCGTCAGCGGACTTCTACGAGCAGTACTTC. It translates to CASSSSADFYEQYF.